This T cell receptor (beta chain) was sequenced for a study of cytomegalovirus exposure and HLA in healthy donors. It was with 60 Vbeta and 13 Jbeta primers that the PCR ran. Profiled with immunoSEQ multiplex PCR; TCRdb holds only in-frame clones, not every one. The sample records about 93,000 clones, about four fifths being singletons. The CDR3 comprises 11 residues, both ends counted. Germline-derived CDR1 and CDR2 are GTSNPN and SVGIG (reference sequence). The donors (healthy individuals) were bone marrow donors. Despite likely unrecorded immune exposures, the donors were nominally healthy at the time of sampling. Comment on this clone: Since the CDR3 does not end with the conserved phenylalanine or tryptophan, this likely comes from a read error. The DNA is omitted, as the CDR3 cannot be located on it reliably, and the CDR3 follows TCRdb's listing.

V and J are TRBV30 and TRBJ1-2; TRBD1, the table's D call, was not compared with the DNA. The receptor's source is a woman aged 35 to 49 in good health and CMV-seronegative. Sample: PBMCs. CDR3: CAWREGQSKLG.